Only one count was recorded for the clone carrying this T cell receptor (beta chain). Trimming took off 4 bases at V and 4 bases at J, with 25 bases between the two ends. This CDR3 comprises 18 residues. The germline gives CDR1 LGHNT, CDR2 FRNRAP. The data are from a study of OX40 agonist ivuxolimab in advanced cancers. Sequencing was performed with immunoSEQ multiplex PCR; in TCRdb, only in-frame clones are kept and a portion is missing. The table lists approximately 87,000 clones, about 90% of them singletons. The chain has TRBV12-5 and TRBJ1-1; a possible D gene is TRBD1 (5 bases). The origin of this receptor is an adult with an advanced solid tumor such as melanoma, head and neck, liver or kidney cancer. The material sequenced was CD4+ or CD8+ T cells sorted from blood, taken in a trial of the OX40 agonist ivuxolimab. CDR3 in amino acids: CASGSRPWQGSFGTEAFF. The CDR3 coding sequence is TGTGCTAGTGGTTCCCGGCCGTGGCAGGGAAGTTTTGGCACTGAAGCTTTCTTT.